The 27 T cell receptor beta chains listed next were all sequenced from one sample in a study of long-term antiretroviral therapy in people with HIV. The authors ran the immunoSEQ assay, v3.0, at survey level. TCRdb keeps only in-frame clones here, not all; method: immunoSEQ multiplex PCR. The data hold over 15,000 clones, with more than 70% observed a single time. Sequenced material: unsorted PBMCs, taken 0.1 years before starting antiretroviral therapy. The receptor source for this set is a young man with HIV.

CDR3 loop: CASRPGGNQPQHF. For the CDR3, the DNA is TGTGCCAGCCGTCCTGGGGGCAATCAGCCCCAGCATTTT. V gene TRBV6-5 combines with J gene TRBJ1-5; no definite D call. From germline, CDR1 is MNHEY and CDR2 SVGAGI. This CDR3 is 13 amino acids long. V gave up 8 bases and J gave up 2 bases, with 10 bases separating them.

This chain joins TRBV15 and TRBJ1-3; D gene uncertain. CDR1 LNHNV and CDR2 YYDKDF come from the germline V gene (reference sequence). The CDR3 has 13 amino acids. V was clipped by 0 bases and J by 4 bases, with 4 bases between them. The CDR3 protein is CATSRDWGNTIYF. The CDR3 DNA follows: TGTGCCACCAGCAGAGATTGGGGAAACACCATATATTTT.

The CDR3 DNA is TGTGCCAGTAACGACGTGGCGCTAGCGGGAGCTGATGAGCAGTTCTTC. Its translation: CASNDVALAGADEQFF. J is TRBJ2-1 and V is TRBV19; 10 bases map to TRBD2. With V trimmed by 7 bases and J by 8 bases, 14 bases remained unmatched. The CDR3 has 16 amino acids. Germline assignment: CDR1 LNHDA and CDR2 SQIVND (reference sequence).

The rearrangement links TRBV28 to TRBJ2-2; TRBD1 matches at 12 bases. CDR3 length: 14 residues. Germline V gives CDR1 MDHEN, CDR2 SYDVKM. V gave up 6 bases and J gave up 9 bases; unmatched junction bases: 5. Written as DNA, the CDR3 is TGTGCCAGCAGCCGGGGACAGGGGGCTTGGGAGCTGTTTTTT. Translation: CASSRGQGAWELFF.

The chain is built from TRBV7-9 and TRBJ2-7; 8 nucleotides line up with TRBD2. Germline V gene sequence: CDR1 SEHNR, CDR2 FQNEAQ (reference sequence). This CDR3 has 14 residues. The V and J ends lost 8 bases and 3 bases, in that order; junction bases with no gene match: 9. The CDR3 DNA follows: TGTGCCAGCGACCGGGGACTAGTTCGCTACGAGCAGTACTTC. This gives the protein CASDRGLVRYEQYF.

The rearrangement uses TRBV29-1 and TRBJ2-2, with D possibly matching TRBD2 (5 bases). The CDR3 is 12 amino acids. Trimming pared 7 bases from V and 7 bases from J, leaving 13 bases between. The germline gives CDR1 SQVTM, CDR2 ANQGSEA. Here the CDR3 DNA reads TGCAGCGGGGCCGGGAATGACGGGGAGCTGTTTTTT. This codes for CSGAGNDGELFF.

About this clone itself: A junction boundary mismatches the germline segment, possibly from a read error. CDR3 sequence reads: CASSLGTSKDTQYF. The CDR3 bases are TGCGCCAGCAGCTTGGGGACTAGCAAAGATACGCAGTATTTT. This chain uses TRBV5-1 with TRBJ2-3, with 8 bases aligning to TRBD2. Per the germline V gene, CDR1 is SGHRS and CDR2 is YFSETQ. The CDR3 runs to 14 residues. Filled out from reference TRBV5-1 and TRBJ2-3, the complete variable domain reads KAGVTQTPRYLIKTRGQQVTLSCSPISGHRSVSWYQQTPGQGLQFLFEYFSETQRNKGNFPGRFSGRQFSNSRSEMNVSTLELGDSALYLCASSLGTSKDTQYFGPGTRLTVL.

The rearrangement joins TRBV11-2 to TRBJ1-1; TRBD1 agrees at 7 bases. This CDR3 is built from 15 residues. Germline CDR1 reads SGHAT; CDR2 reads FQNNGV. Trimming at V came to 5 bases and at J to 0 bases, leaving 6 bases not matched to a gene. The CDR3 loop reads CASSLLTGLNTEAFF. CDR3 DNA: TGTGCCAGCAGCCTACTGACAGGGCTGAACACTGAAGCTTTCTTT.

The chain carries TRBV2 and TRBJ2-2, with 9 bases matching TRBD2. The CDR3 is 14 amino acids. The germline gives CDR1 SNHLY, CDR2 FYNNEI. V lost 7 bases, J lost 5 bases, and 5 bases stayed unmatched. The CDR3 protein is CASTASGTTGELFF. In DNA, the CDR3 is TGTGCCAGCACCGCTAGCGGGACTACCGGGGAGCTGTTTTTT.

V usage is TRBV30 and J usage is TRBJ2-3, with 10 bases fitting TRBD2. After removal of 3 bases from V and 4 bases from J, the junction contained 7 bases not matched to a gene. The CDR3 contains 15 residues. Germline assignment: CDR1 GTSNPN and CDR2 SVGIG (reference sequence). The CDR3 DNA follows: TGTGCCTGGAGACCTAGCGGGGGTGGGGCAGATACGCAGTATTTT. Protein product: CAWRPSGGGADTQYF.

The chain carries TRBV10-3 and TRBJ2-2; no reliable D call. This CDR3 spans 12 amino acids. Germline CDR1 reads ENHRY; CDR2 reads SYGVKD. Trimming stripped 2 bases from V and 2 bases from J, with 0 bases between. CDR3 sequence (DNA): TGTGCCATCAGTGAGAACACCGGGGAGCTGTTTTTT. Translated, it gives CAISENTGELFF.

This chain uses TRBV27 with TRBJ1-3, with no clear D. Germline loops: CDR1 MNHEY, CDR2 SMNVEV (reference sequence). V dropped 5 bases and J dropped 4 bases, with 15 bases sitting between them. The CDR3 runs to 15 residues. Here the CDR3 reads CASSQSRVRGNTIYF. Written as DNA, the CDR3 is TGTGCCAGCAGTCAATCCAGAGTACGGGGAAACACCATATATTTT.

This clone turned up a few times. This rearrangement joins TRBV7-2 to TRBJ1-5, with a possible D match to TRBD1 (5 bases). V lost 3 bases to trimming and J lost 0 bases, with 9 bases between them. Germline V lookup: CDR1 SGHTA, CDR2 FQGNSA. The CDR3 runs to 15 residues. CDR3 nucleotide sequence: TGTGCCAGCAGCTTTACGGGGGATAGCAATCAGCCCCAGCATTTT. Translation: CASSFTGDSNQPQHF.

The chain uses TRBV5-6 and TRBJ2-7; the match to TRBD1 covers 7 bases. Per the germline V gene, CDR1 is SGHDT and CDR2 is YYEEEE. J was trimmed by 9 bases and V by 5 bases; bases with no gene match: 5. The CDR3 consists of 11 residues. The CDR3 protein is CASSSDRVQYF. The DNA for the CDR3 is TGTGCCAGCAGTTCAGACAGGGTGCAGTACTTC.

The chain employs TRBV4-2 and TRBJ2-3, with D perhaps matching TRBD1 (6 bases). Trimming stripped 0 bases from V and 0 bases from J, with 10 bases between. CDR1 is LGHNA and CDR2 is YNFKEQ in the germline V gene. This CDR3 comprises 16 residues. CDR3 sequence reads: CASSQDGGQSTDTQYF. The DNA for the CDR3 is TGTGCCAGCAGCCAAGATGGAGGACAGAGCACAGATACGCAGTATTTT.

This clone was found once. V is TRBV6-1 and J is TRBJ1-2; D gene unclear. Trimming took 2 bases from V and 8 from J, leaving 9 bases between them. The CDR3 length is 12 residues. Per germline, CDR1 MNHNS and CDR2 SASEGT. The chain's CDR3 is CASSESIGGYTF. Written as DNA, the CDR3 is TGTGCCAGCAGTGAATCTATTGGCGGCTACACCTTC.

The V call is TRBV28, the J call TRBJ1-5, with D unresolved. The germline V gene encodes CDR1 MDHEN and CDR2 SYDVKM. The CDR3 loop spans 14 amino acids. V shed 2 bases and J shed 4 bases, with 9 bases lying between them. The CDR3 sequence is CASSLPARNQPQHF. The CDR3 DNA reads TGTGCCAGCAGTTTACCCGCCAGGAATCAGCCCCAGCATTTT.

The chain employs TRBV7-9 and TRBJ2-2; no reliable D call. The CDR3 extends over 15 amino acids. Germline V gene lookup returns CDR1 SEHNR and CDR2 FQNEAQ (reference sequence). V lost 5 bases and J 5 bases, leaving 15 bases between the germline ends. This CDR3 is CASSPDGVMTGELFF. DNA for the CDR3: TGTGCCAGCAGCCCCGATGGGGTAATGACCGGGGAGCTGTTTTTT.

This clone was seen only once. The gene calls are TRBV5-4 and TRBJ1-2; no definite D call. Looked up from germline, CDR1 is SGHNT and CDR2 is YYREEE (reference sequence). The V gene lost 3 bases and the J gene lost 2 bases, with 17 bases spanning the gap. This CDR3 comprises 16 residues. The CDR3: CASSWALDAPNYGYTF. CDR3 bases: TGTGCCAGCAGCTGGGCCCTAGATGCACCAAACTATGGCTACACCTTC.

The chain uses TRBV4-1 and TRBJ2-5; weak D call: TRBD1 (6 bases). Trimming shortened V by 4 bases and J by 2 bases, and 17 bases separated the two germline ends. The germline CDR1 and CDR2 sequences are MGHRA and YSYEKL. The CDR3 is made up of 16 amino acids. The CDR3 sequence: CASSLPANRVQETQYF. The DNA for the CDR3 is TGCGCCAGCAGCCTCCCAGCTAACAGGGTACAAGAGACCCAGTACTTC.

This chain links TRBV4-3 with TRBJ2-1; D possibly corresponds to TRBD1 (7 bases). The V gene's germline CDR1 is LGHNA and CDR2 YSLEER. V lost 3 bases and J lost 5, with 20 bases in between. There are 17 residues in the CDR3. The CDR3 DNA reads TGCGCCAGCAGCCAGGGGGGTGGGACAGCACTAAACAATGAGCAGTTCTTC. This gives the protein CASSQGGGTALNNEQFF.

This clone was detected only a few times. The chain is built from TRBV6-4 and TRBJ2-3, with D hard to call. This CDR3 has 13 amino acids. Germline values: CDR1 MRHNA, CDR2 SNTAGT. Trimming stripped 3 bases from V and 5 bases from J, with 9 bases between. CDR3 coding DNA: TGTGCCAGCAGTGAGGCAGCGCGAGATACGCAGTATTTT. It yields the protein CASSEAARDTQYF.

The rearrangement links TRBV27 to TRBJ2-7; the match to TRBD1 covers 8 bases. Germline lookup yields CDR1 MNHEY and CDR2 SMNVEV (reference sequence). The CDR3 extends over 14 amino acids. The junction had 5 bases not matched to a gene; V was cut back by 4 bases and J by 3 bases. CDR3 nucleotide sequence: TGTGCCAGCAGTTCCGGGACAGGACTCTACGAGCAGTACTTC. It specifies CASSSGTGLYEQYF.

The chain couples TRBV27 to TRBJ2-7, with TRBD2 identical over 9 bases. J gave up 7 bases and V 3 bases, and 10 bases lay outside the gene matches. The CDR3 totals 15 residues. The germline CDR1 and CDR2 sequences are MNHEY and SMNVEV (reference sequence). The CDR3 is CASSLSLAGFQEQYF. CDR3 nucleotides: TGTGCCAGCAGTTTGTCCCTAGCGGGGTTTCAAGAGCAGTACTTC.

The CDR3 DNA reads as TGTGCCAGCTCACCCGAGGAGACCCAGTACTTC. Translation: CASSPEETQYF. This sequence joins TRBV18 and TRBJ2-5; no clear D gene. Germline-derived CDR1 and CDR2 are KGHSH and LQKENI. The V gene lost 3 bases and the J gene lost 5 bases, with 4 bases spanning the gap. There are 11 residues in the CDR3. The variable domain in full, with the rest retrieved from reference TRBV18 and TRBJ2-5, is NAGVMQNPRHLVRRRGQEARLRCSPMKGHSHVYWYRQLPEEGLKFMVYLQKENIIDESGMPKERFSAEFPKEGPSILRIQQVVRGDSAAYFCASSPEETQYFGPGTRLLVL.

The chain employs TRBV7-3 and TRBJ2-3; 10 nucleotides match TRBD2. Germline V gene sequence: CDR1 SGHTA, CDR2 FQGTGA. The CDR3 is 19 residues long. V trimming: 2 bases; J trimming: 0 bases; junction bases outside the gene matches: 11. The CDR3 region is CASSLGRLSGGDSTDTQYF. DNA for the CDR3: TGTGCCAGCAGCTTAGGCCGATTGAGCGGGGGGGATAGCACAGATACGCAGTATTTT.

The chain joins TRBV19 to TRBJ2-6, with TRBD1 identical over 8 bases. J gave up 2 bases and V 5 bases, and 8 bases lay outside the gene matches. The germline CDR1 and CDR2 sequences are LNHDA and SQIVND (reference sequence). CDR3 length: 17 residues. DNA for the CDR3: TGTGCCAGTAGTCCCCTCTCAGGGGGCGCTGGGGCCAACGTCCTGACTTTC. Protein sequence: CASSPLSGGAGANVLTF. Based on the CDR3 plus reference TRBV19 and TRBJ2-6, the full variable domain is DGGITQSPKYLFRKEGQNVTLSCEQNLNHDAMYWYRQDPGQGLRLIYYSQIVNDFQKGDIAEGYSVSREKKESFPLTVTSAQKNPTAFYLCASSPLSGGAGANVLTFGAGSRLTVL.